Below, one T cell receptor (beta chain) is given with its context. Its target is unknown. This CDR3 contains 12 residues. Germline assignment: CDR1 SGHRS and CDR2 YFSETQ. V gave up 7 bases and J gave up 0 bases, with 7 bases separating them. The data belong to a study of cytomegalovirus exposure and HLA in healthy donors. For the study at large: Most genotyped donors, around 78% of 300 to 400, had Caucasian-associated genetic ancestry. Study-level findings and limits: Indistinguishable V segments such as TRBV6-2 and TRBV6-3 were excluded. Researchers counted 150 to 200 TCR beta chains as cytomegalovirus-associated.

Unrecorded immune exposure was likely among donors, who were nominally healthy when sampled. PCR employed 60 Vbeta and 13 Jbeta primers. Clones were sequenced by immunoSEQ multiplex PCR, and TCRdb holds only the in-frame ones, with some missing. The sample has 150,000 to 200,000 clones, 70% to 90% seen once. The sequencing sample was made of PBMCs. This receptor was identified in a man aged 18 to 30 in good health and CMV-seropositive. This sequence joins TRBV5-1 and TRBJ2-5; D is ambiguous. The DNA for the CDR3 is TGCGCCAGCCGAGAGTACCAAGAGACCCAGTACTTC. The encoded protein is CASREYQETQYF.